Shown below are 9 T cell receptor beta chains from a single sample sequenced in a study of blood T cells in healthy people across ages. It was with a sample-barcoded 5' primer and a J-beta primer mix that a second PCR of roughly 7 to 12 cycles was run. MiXCR, run by TCRdb on the 5' RACE reads, gives a single entry per CDR3 protein. The sample includes more than 900,000 distinct CDR3 sequences, roughly 29% of them seen just once. Separately, the same data were catalogued under a study of T cells of mothers and their children.

The source material was blood. These receptors were collected from a woman between 35 and 50 years old in good health.

Only a few counts were recorded for this clonotype. The DNA of the CDR3 is TGTGCCAGCAGAAGGGAAGGGGTCGGGGGGACCCAGTACTTC. It codes for CASRREGVGGTQYF. This chain connects TRBV6-5 to TRBJ2-5, with D perhaps TRBD2 (6 bases). Germline V gives CDR1 MNHEY, CDR2 SVGAGI. With 6 bases removed from V and 7 bases from J, the gap between germline ends came to 18 bases. This CDR3 spans 14 amino acids.

This chain connects TRBV7-2 to TRBJ1-2; D remains unclear. There are 15 residues in the CDR3. From germline, CDR1 is SGHTA and CDR2 FQGNSA. V lost 1 base and J 5 bases, leaving 14 bases between the germline ends. CDR3 sequence: CASSLELGAGYGYTF. CDR3 bases: TGTGCCAGCAGCTTAGAACTGGGAGCGGGTTATGGCTACACCTTC.

For the CDR3, the DNA is TGCAGCGTGTGGGAAGAGACCCAGTACTTC. Protein: CSVWEETQYF. The chain is built from TRBV29-1 and TRBJ2-5; D gene uncertain. CDR1 is SQVTM and CDR2 is ANQGSEA in the germline V gene. The CDR3 extends over 10 amino acids. Trimming left V 6 bases short and J 3 bases short, with 5 bases between.

This clonotype was seen at least ten times. V usage is TRBV20-1 and J usage is TRBJ2-1; perhaps TRBD2 as D (5 bases). The V end lost 2 bases, the J end lost 3 bases, and 11 bases lay between the germline ends. Germline V gives CDR1 DFQATT, CDR2 SNEGSKA (reference sequence). The CDR3 is made up of 14 amino acids. The CDR3 sequence: CSARWRGFYNEQFF. The CDR3 DNA sequence: TGCAGTGCTAGATGGAGAGGGTTCTACAATGAGCAGTTCTTC.

This clonotype was detected a few times. The chain combines TRBV20-1 with TRBJ2-1; 12 nucleotides align to TRBD2. The V gene end was trimmed by 1 base and the J gene end by 4 bases; junction bases not matched to a gene: 2. This CDR3 has 15 amino acids. From germline, CDR1 is DFQATT and CDR2 SNEGSKA (reference sequence). For the CDR3, the DNA is TGCAGTGCTAGAGGACTAGCGGGGGATTACAATGAGCAGTTCTTC. Translating gives CSARGLAGDYNEQFF.

The V call is TRBV4-3, the J call TRBJ2-2, with a possible D match to TRBD2 (6 bases). Germline assignment: CDR1 LGHNA and CDR2 YSLEER. Trimming stripped 4 bases from V and 4 bases from J, with 13 bases between. This CDR3 has 15 residues. As DNA, the CDR3 is TGCGCCAGCAGCCCTAGCGCGGGCCGCACCGGGGAGCTGTTTTTT. Its protein product is CASSPSAGRTGELFF.

The V call is TRBV24-1, the J call TRBJ2-1; the match to TRBD1 covers 10 bases. J lost 6 bases, V lost 5 bases, and 9 bases had no gene match. Germline V CDR1 and CDR2: KGHDR, SFDVKD. The CDR3 is 16 amino acids. Here the CDR3 reads CATSGRQGAQGNEQFF. The CDR3 nucleotides are TGTGCCACCAGTGGCCGACAGGGGGCTCAGGGCAATGAGCAGTTCTTC.

V usage is TRBV5-1 and J usage is TRBJ1-2; the D gene is possibly TRBD1 (5 bases). The length of the CDR3 is 15 residues. Germline CDR1 reads SGHRS; CDR2 reads YFSETQ. V lost 0 bases to trimming and J lost 2 bases, with 11 bases between them. The CDR3 sequence is CASSLVVGENYGYTF. The CDR3 DNA reads TGCGCCAGCAGCTTGGTGGTGGGGGAAAACTATGGCTACACCTTC.

This clonotype came up a few times. Its ends do not fully match the called genes, so a read error is possible. The V gene is TRBV29-1, the J gene TRBJ2-3; D remains ambiguous. This CDR3 region has 14 residues. Per germline, CDR1 SQVTM and CDR2 ANQGSEA. For the CDR3, the DNA is TGCAGCGTGGAAGGTGGCAGAAACACAGATACGCAGTATTTT. Translated: CSVEGGRNTDTQYF.